This T cell receptor (beta chain) was recorded in a study of blood T cells in healthy people across ages. Study in general: There was about one barcoded beta molecule captured by template switching per two T cells.

The study, taken as a whole, reports: Long-lived donors exceeded aged donors in naive CD4+ cells and diversity. Diversity of TCR beta per million T cells declined in a roughly linear way with age.

Comment on this clonotype: Its target is not known.

Next came a second PCR, run for about 7 to 12 cycles, which used a sample-barcoded 5' primer along with a J-beta primer mix. Tags on each cDNA molecule came from a template-switch adaptor with 12 random nucleotides. Via MiXCR, TCRdb re-called the 5' RACE reads, giving one row per CDR3 protein. Of roughly 900,000 distinct CDR3 sequences in the sample, about 48% are singletons; the top ten hold 10% to 15%. Per germline, CDR1 SGHAT and CDR2 FQNNGV. The CDR3 totals 16 residues. The ends were cut back, 4 bases at V and 11 bases at J, with 26 bases in the middle. The receptor was derived from a man aged 25-45 years in good health. Sequenced sample: blood. The chain recombines TRBV11-2 with TRBJ2-5; possible D gene TRBD2, 6 bases. The CDR3 region has the DNA TGTGCCAGCAGCTCAACGGGACGGGGACTGGGTTATGAGCAGTACTTC. This translates into CASSSTGRGLGYEQYF.